The TCR beta chain under discussion was sequenced for a study of cytomegalovirus exposure and HLA in healthy donors. Germline assignment: CDR1 ENHRY and CDR2 SYGVKD. The CDR3 contains 20 residues. V gave up 2 bases and J gave up 0 bases; unmatched junction bases: 10. 13 Jbeta primers and 60 Vbeta primers were used for the PCR. Repertoires were generated with immunoSEQ multiplex PCR, while TCRdb's copy carries only in-frame clones and drops some. The table has over 110,000 clones, about four fifths seen once. This sequence joins TRBV10-3 and TRBJ2-1; 13 nucleotides line up with TRBD2. The TCR was taken from a middle-aged woman in good health and CMV-seropositive. Material for sequencing was PBMCs. The CDR3 nucleotides read TGTGCCATCAGTGAGACCGGACTAGCGGGAGTGTTTAGCTCCTACAATGAGCAGTTCTTC. Translating it yields CAISETGLAGVFSSYNEQFF.